This T cell receptor beta chain is from a study of shared clonotypes between healthy human individuals. The V gene end was trimmed by 6 bases and the J gene end by 1 base; junction bases not matched to a gene: 8. Per the germline V gene, CDR1 is SNHLY and CDR2 is FYNNEI. The CDR3 runs 15 residues. Sequencing was performed with immunoSEQ multiplex PCR; in TCRdb, only in-frame clones are kept and a portion is missing. Among about 1.1 million clones, roughly 80% were seen once, and the ten largest hold roughly 0.9%. The sequenced material came from memory CD4+ T cells from PBMCs. Sample subset: CD45RA-negative fraction. The gene calls are TRBV2 and TRBJ1-1; 7 nucleotides line up with TRBD1. This sequence was found in a man in his late teens or twenties in good health. Some clones in this sample may be carry-over from other donors' samples. The CDR3 region is CASSLGQIKNTEAFF. The CDR3 DNA is TGTGCCAGCAGCTTGGGACAGATCAAGAACACTGAAGCTTTCTTT.